This T cell receptor (beta chain) was retrieved from a study of PD-L1 blockade in urothelial cancer (dated by TCRdb to the late 2010s). Study-wide context: Every patient began therapy at some point between 2013 and 2015 and was given atezolizumab 1,200 mg intravenously every 3 weeks. In the same patients, whole exome sequencing and RNA sequencing of pretreatment tumors were performed in addition to TCR sequencing. Progression-free survival longer than 6 months counted as durable clinical benefit, and TCR features were additionally tested against both progression-free and overall survival. Blood samples yielded a median of roughly 150,000 T cells and tens of thousands of unique TCRs, with median clonality roughly 0.082. Somatic, immune and clinical correlates of response to PD-L1 blockade with atezolizumab in urothelial cancer were the focus of an exploratory multi-omic analysis. Twenty-nine patients had pretreatment blood TCR-seq, about 25 had at least one posttreatment blood collection, and about 25 had tumor TCR-seq. Blood samples were analyzed at two time points: 3 weeks after treatment start (second dose) and 6 weeks after treatment start. Pretreatment tumor samples, along with matched peripheral blood collected serially before and after atezolizumab treatment, underwent TCR sequencing. An ECOG performance status of 0 or 1 was recorded for the patients, and 0 to 3 prior chemotherapy regimens had been received by the patients. About 90% of the roughly 30 patients were males with bladder-origin urothelial cancer, and about 65% of the roughly 30 reported a prior smoking history. Durable clinical benefit was achieved by nine patients but not by the remaining 20. General study outcomes and caveats: Among patients with durable benefit, tumor-associated TCR clones showed greater expansion in peripheral blood 3 weeks after treatment started (n ≈ 20, p = 0.022). A pretreatment peripheral blood TCR clonality below the median was linked to improved progression-free and overall survival. Because of the small sample size (n ≈ 31) and the many exploratory analyses performed, the results are intended to be regarded as hypothesis-generating.

Worth noting for this clone: The antigen this receptor binds is unknown. Qualities for individual bases were not recorded, and no much larger clone is one base off.

Synthetic TCR analog templates were spiked into each PCR to estimate absolute template abundance from read counts. The immunoSEQ assay was used to amplify TCRbeta CDR3 regions from genomic DNA with bias-controlled V and J gene primers. Rearranged TCRbeta segments were sequenced at approximately 20X coverage. Processing in the source paper ran as follows. Sequencing errors were corrected by clustering and CDR3s were annotated against IMGT to assign V, D and J genes. Only productive TCRbeta rearrangements were used in downstream analyses, excluding out-of-frame or stop-codon sequences. Clonality was computed as one minus Shannon entropy normalized by the log of the number of unique productive sequences. Fisher's exact test with Benjamini-Hochberg correction, at a threshold of adjusted p below 0.01, was used to find clones that differed between time points or between blood and tumor. In TCRdb, the immuneACCESS table is reduced to in-frame sequences with V and J assigned. These tables do not hold every clone; where another copy was compared, an unresolved V gene accounts for under half, and the others remain unexplained. That table gives V, J and clone size, and the DNA gave D and trimming. Counted in this sample were around 100,000 clones; over 75% of them appeared once. 2% to 2.5% of the sample belongs to the ten largest clones.

The germline V gene sets CDR1 to KGHSH and CDR2 to LQKENI. The cysteine opens and the phenylalanine closes a CDR3 of 14 amino acids. Of the read, only the CDR3 DNA is kept; its 42 bases are in frame from base 1. Between the V and J ends, shortened by 6 bases and 5 bases respectively, the junction contains 16 bases. Per the publication, the time point label means: pretreatment peripheral blood. A total of 29 patients with locally advanced or metastatic urothelial carcinoma, treated at Memorial Sloan Kettering on a trial protocol, made up the cohort. Peripheral blood mononuclear cells were collected pretreatment and during treatment, with between 1 and 8 total time points obtained per patient. The Qiagen DNeasy Blood extraction kit was used to purify genomic DNA from total PBMCs and from tumor samples. PBMCs were collected pretreatment and during treatment, and were isolated and stored as previously described.

The receptor chain draws on TRBV18 and TRBJ1-1, with a tentative D gene TRBD1 over 5 matching bases. This clonotype originated in a man between 60 and 75 years old with urothelial cancer. Here the sequenced sample was PBMCs, taken around atezolizumab (anti-PD-L1) treatment. The DNA is TGTGCCAGCTCCCGAGACAGTTCTATGACTGAAGCTTTCTTT. It translates as CASSRDSSMTEAFF. The full variable domain, with segments outside the CDR3 supplied by the reference TRBV18 and TRBJ1-1 proteins, appears as NAGVMQNPRHLVRRRGQEARLRCSPMKGHSHVYWYRQLPEEGLKFMVYLQKENIIDESGMPKERFSAEFPKEGPSILRIQQVVRGDSAAYFCASSRDSSMTEAFFGQGTRLTVV.